This T cell receptor (beta chain) was recorded in a study of T cell repertoires in cytomegalovirus infection (dated by TCRdb to between 2017 and 2020). Turning to the overall study: The peptide stimulations were aimed at well-studied HLA-B-restricted epitopes as well as recently identified HLA-C-restricted CMV epitopes, whose presentation resists viral immunomodulation. Donor HLA type was relevant to the analysis, as public TCR beta signatures indicated carriage of CMV infection together with the matching HLA type. What the authors observed across the whole study: In both this cohort and an independent roughly 400-donor cohort, the cumulative frequency of public TCR beta family members distinguished carriers of CMV infection plus the relevant HLA type. The ex vivo response was dominated by HLA-C-restricted CMV-specific TCR beta clonotypes, which also provided the single most frequent clonotype in two of eight donors.

TCRdb lists the instrument as Illumina HiSeq 1500. TCRdb took the public reads, trimmed them with fastp at Q25, ran MiXCR for clone calling and kept in-frame beta chains. Merged by CDR3 protein, the rows form single entries marked with the most common genes and DNA. Here the sample has 550,000 to 700,000 distinct CDR3 sequences; approximately 40% occur a single time. 48% of the sample is in the top ten clones. V is shortened by 2 bases, J by 7 bases, and the region joining them spans 9 bases. The CDR3 runs 13 amino acids, cysteine and phenylalanine included. The sequence is cut down to CDR3 DNA, 39 bases in frame from base 1. Turning to this clonotype: The antigen it recognizes is unknown. Per-nucleotide qualities are absent, and no much larger clonotype sits a single base away.

What the treatment or condition label conveys for this sample: in vitro stimulation with specific CMV peptide epitopes to enrich CMV-specific T cells. The sequencing here drew on cultured PBMCs, taken from culture after CMV antigen stimulation. This TCR was sampled from a human donor in good health (CMV status not recorded). Some clones in this sample may be carry-over from other donors' samples. In this chain, TRBV12-3 or TRBV12-4 is recombined with TRBJ1-5; no D segment can be confidently identified. The base sequence is TGTGCCAGCAGTTTATTGGGAATCCAGCCCCAGCATTTT. Its translation is CASSLLGIQPQHF.